A single sample is the source of the 2 T cell receptor beta chains below, sequenced in a study of shared clonotypes between healthy human individuals. Assay: immunoSEQ multiplex PCR; the TCRdb copy retains only in-frame clones and omits some. The data contain 1,500,000 or so clones, around 97% of them singletons. Source material: naive CD4+ T cells sorted from blood. Described subset: CD45RA+ positively selected. These receptors originate from a man younger than 45 in good health.

The chain recombines TRBV7-2 with TRBJ2-2; tentatively, D is TRBD2 (6 bases). With 3 bases removed from V and 1 base from J, the gap between germline ends came to 9 bases. Germline V gene lookup returns CDR1 SGHTA and CDR2 FQGNSA. The CDR3 spans 15 residues. CDR3 sequence reads: CASSFSAGNTGELFF. Here the CDR3 DNA reads TGTGCCAGCAGCTTTTCAGCGGGGAACACCGGGGAGCTGTTTTTT.

This chain links TRBV18 with TRBJ2-3; possible D gene TRBD2, 5 bases. V dropped 2 bases and J dropped 2 bases, with 14 bases sitting between them. Looked up from germline, CDR1 is KGHSH and CDR2 is LQKENI. This CDR3 is 16 amino acids long. CDR3 coding DNA: TGTGCCAGCTCACCATTATCTAGCAGACCCACAGATACGCAGTATTTT. Translation gives CASSPLSSRPTDTQYF.